This TCR beta chain appears in the sequencing data of a study of blood T cell repertoires in COVID-19. Libraries were prepared by immunoSEQ multiplex PCR; TCRdb keeps only in-frame clonotypes and omits some of them. Among 35,000 to 45,000 clones, about 70% were seen once, and the ten largest hold around 60%. Per germline, CDR1 LGHNA and CDR2 YNFKEQ. V dropped 0 bases and J dropped 4; count of bases not matched to a gene: 1. This CDR3 region has 14 residues. Sequenced: peripheral blood. This sequence was found in a man aged 80 or over with acute or convalescent COVID-19. The chain employs TRBV4-2 and TRBJ2-5; 8 bases line up with TRBD2. CDR3 sequence: CASSQEAGVETQYF. The DNA for the CDR3 is TGTGCCAGCAGCCAAGAAGCGGGGGTAGAGACCCAGTACTTC.